A single sample is the source of the 22 T cell receptor beta chains below, sequenced in a study of shared clonotypes between healthy human individuals. Some clones are missing from TCRdb's copy, which holds only in-frame ones; the method was immunoSEQ multiplex PCR. The top ten clones hold about 0.13% of a sample with more than 2,000,000 clones, around 94% of them seen once. Specimen: naive CD4+ T cells sorted from blood. Subset given: CD45RA+ positively selected. The receptor source for this set is a man aged 18 to 29 in good health.

The sample holds a few counts of this clone. The chain employs TRBV19 and TRBJ1-1, with D unclear. Deletions cut 2 bases from V and 6 bases from J, with 4 bases between. This CDR3 contains 11 residues. Germline CDR1 reads LNHDA; CDR2 reads SQIVND (reference sequence). The CDR3 sequence is CASSIFAEAFF. CDR3 DNA sequence: TGTGCCAGTAGTATATTCGCTGAAGCTTTCTTT.

The V and J genes are TRBV6-5 and TRBJ2-2, with D possibly being TRBD1 or TRBD2 (5 bases each). Between the trimmed V and J ends, which lost 8 bases and 7 bases, there was a span of 20 bases. Germline loops: CDR1 MNHEY, CDR2 SVGAGI. The CDR3 spans 15 residues. The CDR3 nucleotides are TGTGCCAGCCCCTACGGGAACAGGTCCGACGGGGAGCTGTTTTTT. This codes for CASPYGNRSDGELFF.

Comments on this clone: Other DNA sequences from this sample encode an identical CDR3 as well. The chain has TRBV28 and TRBJ1-1; D unclear. In germline, CDR1 is MDHEN, CDR2 SYDVKM. Trimming shortened V by 1 base and J by 7 bases, and 7 bases separated the two germline ends. This CDR3 comprises 12 residues. The CDR3, as DNA: TGTGCCAGCAGTTTATACGGGGATGAAGCTTTCTTT. It yields the protein CASSLYGDEAFF.

V usage is TRBV10-2 and J usage is TRBJ1-1; D unclear. Germline loops: CDR1 WSHSY, CDR2 SAAADI. The CDR3 runs to 14 residues. V was trimmed by 3 bases and J by 0 bases, leaving 8 bases between them. The CDR3 loop is CASSDPGLNTEAFF. The DNA for the CDR3 is TGCGCCAGCAGTGACCCAGGCCTGAACACTGAAGCTTTCTTT.

The chain is built from TRBV7-2 and TRBJ2-1, with D perhaps TRBD2 (6 bases). The CDR3 runs to 15 residues. The germline V and J ends were trimmed by 7 bases and 0 bases, with 13 bases remaining between them. Germline V gene sequence: CDR1 SGHTA, CDR2 FQGNSA. The CDR3 DNA sequence: TGTGCCAGCACCCCCGGGGGAACCTCCTACAATGAGCAGTTCTTC. This translates into CASTPGGTSYNEQFF.

As concerns this clone: The DNA is omitted, as the CDR3 cannot be located on it reliably, and the CDR3 follows TCRdb's listing. This rearrangement joins TRBV7-8 to TRBJ2-7; the D call TRBD1 from the table was never checked on the DNA. The CDR3 has 15 amino acids, counting both end residues. Per the germline V gene, CDR1 is SGHVS and CDR2 is FQNEAQ. Here the CDR3 reads CASSLVGTGSYERYF.

This clone was seen only once. DNA of the CDR3: TGTGCCAGCAGCGTAACCATTGGGGGGTACGAGCAGTTCTTC. Protein sequence: CASSVTIGGYEQFF. This chain joins TRBV7-2 and TRBJ2-1, with D maybe TRBD2 (6 bases). The germline V and J ends were trimmed by 5 bases and 10 bases, with 18 bases remaining between them. Germline V gives CDR1 SGHTA, CDR2 FQGNSA. The CDR3 loop spans 14 amino acids.

The V and J genes are TRBV28 and TRBJ1-5; TRBD1 aligns across 11 bases. With V trimmed by 4 bases and J by 1 base, 3 bases remained unmatched. The CDR3 consists of 16 residues. The V gene's germline CDR1 is MDHEN and CDR2 SYDVKM. The CDR3 nucleotides are TGTGCCAGCAGTTCCCGGGACAGGGGGAGCAATCAGCCCCAGCATTTT. It specifies CASSSRDRGSNQPQHF.

This chain connects TRBV30 to TRBJ1-5, with D perhaps TRBD1 (6 bases). Germline-derived CDR1 and CDR2 are GTSNPN and SVGIG (reference sequence). V lost 0 bases and J lost 6, with 9 bases in between. The CDR3 contains 13 residues. Here the CDR3 DNA reads TGTGCCTGGAGTGTGGGGGCAGGTCAGCCCCAGCATTTT. It codes for CAWSVGAGQPQHF. Looking up the rest from reference TRBV30 and TRBJ1-5 gives the full variable domain: SQTIHQWPATLVQPVGSPLSLECTVEGTSNPNLYWYRQAAGRGLQLLFYSVGIGQISSEVPQNLSASRPQDRQFILSSKKLLLSDSGFYLCAWSVGAGQPQHFGDGTRLSIL.

The table lists this clone with a few counts. The J gene is TRBJ2-7, the V gene TRBV6-5, with D unresolved. Germline-derived CDR1 and CDR2 are MNHEY and SVGAGI. The CDR3 has 13 residues. The ends were cut back, 4 bases at V and 3 bases at J, with 10 bases in the middle. Written as DNA, the CDR3 is TGTGCCAGCAGTTCAACACCGAGCTACGAGCAGTACTTC. Translated: CASSSTPSYEQYF.

The V call is TRBV2, the J call TRBJ1-1; D is unclear. CDR1 SNHLY and CDR2 FYNNEI come from the germline V gene. CDR3 length: 12 residues. V lost 7 bases and J 1 base, leaving 7 bases between the germline ends. Written as DNA, the CDR3 is TGTGCCAGCAAGCCAGGGAACACTGAAGCTTTCTTT. This encodes CASKPGNTEAFF.

This clone was counted once. The chain employs TRBV27 and TRBJ2-4; 7 bases map to TRBD1. The CDR3 sequence is 16 residues long. V shed 0 bases and J 4 bases; nucleotides not matched to a gene: 6. In germline, CDR1 is MNHEY, CDR2 SMNVEV (reference sequence). The CDR3 coding sequence is TGTGCCAGCAGTTTATCGGTCGGGACAGAAAAAAACATTCAGTACTTC. It specifies CASSLSVGTEKNIQYF.

This chain links TRBV6-1 with TRBJ1-5; D gene ambiguous. CDR1 MNHNS and CDR2 SASEGT come from the germline V gene. The CDR3 spans 14 residues. V gave up 7 bases and J gave up 1 base, with 11 bases separating them. The CDR3 is CASNVVMSNQPQHF. CDR3 in DNA: TGTGCCAGCAATGTGGTTATGAGCAATCAGCCCCAGCATTTT.

This chain joins TRBV7-2 and TRBJ2-2, with 12 bases aligning to TRBD2. The junction had 5 bases not matched to a gene; V was cut back by 5 bases and J by 7 bases. The CDR3 totals 15 residues. CDR1 is SGHTA and CDR2 is FQGNSA in the germline V gene. The CDR3 loop reads CASSPRLAGVGELFF. As DNA, the CDR3 is TGTGCCAGCAGCCCCCGACTAGCGGGAGTCGGGGAGCTGTTTTTT. The variable domain in full, completed from reference TRBV7-2 and TRBJ2-2, reads GAGVSQSPSNKVTEKGKDVELRCDPISGHTALYWYRQSLGQGLEFLIYFQGNSAPDKSGLPSDRFSAERTGGSVSTLTIQRTQQEDSAVYLCASSPRLAGVGELFFGEGSRLTVL.

As regards this clone: Additional DNA sequences in this sample encode the identical CDR3. The gene calls are TRBV5-1 and TRBJ2-5, with a tentative D call TRBD1 (6 bases). Germline V lookup: CDR1 SGHRS, CDR2 YFSETQ. The CDR3 runs to 12 residues. Between the trimmed V and J ends, which lost 4 bases and 5 bases, there was a span of 9 bases. CDR3 amino acids: CASSADRETQYF. CDR3 DNA sequence: TGCGCCAGCAGCGCCGACAGGGAGACCCAGTACTTC.

V is TRBV5-4 and J is TRBJ2-2; 8 nucleotides align to TRBD2. Germline V gene sequence: CDR1 SGHNT, CDR2 YYREEE (reference sequence). Trimming at V came to 3 bases and at J to 4 bases, leaving 5 bases not matched to a gene. This CDR3 is 15 amino acids long. CDR3 DNA sequence: TGTGCCAGCAGCTCCGGGGGGGCGGGCACCGGGGAGCTGTTTTTT. This translates into CASSSGGAGTGELFF.

As to this clone: This specimen includes other DNA sequences encoding the same CDR3. The chain has TRBV5-4 and TRBJ2-1; 7 positions match TRBD2. The CDR3 contains 15 residues. Germline CDR1 SGHNT, CDR2 YYREEE (reference sequence). Trimming removed 0 bases from V and 2 bases from J; junction bases left unmatched: 2. The CDR3 DNA reads TGTGCCAGCAGCTTGGCTAGCGGAACCTACAATGAGCAGTTCTTC. Encoded protein: CASSLASGTYNEQFF.

The CDR3 here is CAISRGDPSTDTQYF. CDR3 nucleotide sequence: TGTGCCATCAGTAGAGGGGACCCCAGCACAGATACGCAGTATTTT. The V gene is TRBV10-3, the J gene TRBJ2-3; possibly TRBD1 or TRBD2 for D (5 bases each). Germline CDR1 and CDR2: ENHRY and SYGVKD. CDR3 length equals 15 residues. Trimming stripped 5 bases from V and 0 bases from J, with 12 bases between.

This chain links TRBV30 with TRBJ1-1, with a tentative D call TRBD1 (6 bases). The CDR3 extends over 14 amino acids. Trimming cost V 4 bases and J 5 bases, with 17 bases left between them. From germline, CDR1 is GTSNPN and CDR2 SVGIG (reference sequence). CDR3 DNA sequence: TGTGCCTGGAACTATAGGGGGGGAGGAACTGAAGCTTTCTTT. It translates to CAWNYRGGGTEAFF.

The rearrangement uses TRBV19 and TRBJ2-7, with TRBD1 matching 7 bases. The CDR3 sequence is 13 residues long. The V gene's germline CDR1 is LNHDA and CDR2 SQIVND (reference sequence). The J segment lost 4 bases and the V segment lost 8 bases, leaving 8 bases of the junction unmatched. The CDR3 sequence: CASSTGVIYEQYF. DNA of the CDR3: TGTGCCAGTTCTACAGGGGTCATATACGAGCAGTACTTC.

This chain uses TRBV30 with TRBJ2-1, with TRBD1 matching over 10 bases. This CDR3 has 15 residues. Trimming took 1 base from V and 2 from J; bases not matched to a gene: 2. Looked up from germline, CDR1 is GTSNPN and CDR2 is SVGIG (reference sequence). The CDR3 spells CAWSGGTGAYNEQFF. The CDR3 DNA is TGTGCCTGGAGTGGGGGGACAGGGGCCTACAATGAGCAGTTCTTC. The whole variable domain, remainder taken from reference TRBV30 and TRBJ2-1, is SQTIHQWPATLVQPVGSPLSLECTVEGTSNPNLYWYRQAAGRGLQLLFYSVGIGQISSEVPQNLSASRPQDRQFILSSKKLLLSDSGFYLCAWSGGTGAYNEQFFGPGTRLTVL.

The chain is built from TRBV18 and TRBJ2-7; D might be TRBD2 (6 bases). The CDR3 has 14 amino acids. Germline values: CDR1 KGHSH, CDR2 LQKENI. The V end lost 2 bases, the J end lost 2 bases, and 10 bases lay between the germline ends. CDR3 loop: CASSPTGDAYEQYF. The CDR3 region has the DNA TGTGCCAGCTCACCAACGGGGGACGCCTACGAGCAGTACTTC. Drawing the rest from reference TRBV18 and TRBJ2-7, the complete variable domain is NAGVMQNPRHLVRRRGQEARLRCSPMKGHSHVYWYRQLPEEGLKFMVYLQKENIIDESGMPKERFSAEFPKEGPSILRIQQVVRGDSAAYFCASSPTGDAYEQYFGPGTRLTVT.